Given below is one T cell receptor beta chain in context. Original analysis: Reference gene primer amplification yielded estimated nucleated cell counts. The assay was immunoSEQ multiplex PCR, and TCRdb's table has in-frame clones only and misses some. That table gives V, J and clone size, and the DNA gave D and trimming. The repertoire holds about 65,000 clones, about 84% seen once, with about 38% in the top ten. This sample is part of a study of blood T cell repertoires in COVID-19. Overall study context: Whether acute or convalescent, the COVID-19 samples came from the United States, Italy and Spain.

V was pared by 0 bases and J by 0 bases, with 6 bases between. Germline V lookup: CDR1 LGHNA, CDR2 YNFKEQ. The CDR3 contains 15 residues. What was sequenced was peripheral blood. This TCR derives from a human donor in a cohort sampled during active COVID-19. The genes are TRBV4-2 and TRBJ2-1; weak D call: TRBD1 (5 bases). CDR3: CASSQDQGSYNEQFF. CDR3 nucleotide sequence: TGTGCCAGCAGCCAAGACCAGGGCTCCTACAATGAGCAGTTCTTC.